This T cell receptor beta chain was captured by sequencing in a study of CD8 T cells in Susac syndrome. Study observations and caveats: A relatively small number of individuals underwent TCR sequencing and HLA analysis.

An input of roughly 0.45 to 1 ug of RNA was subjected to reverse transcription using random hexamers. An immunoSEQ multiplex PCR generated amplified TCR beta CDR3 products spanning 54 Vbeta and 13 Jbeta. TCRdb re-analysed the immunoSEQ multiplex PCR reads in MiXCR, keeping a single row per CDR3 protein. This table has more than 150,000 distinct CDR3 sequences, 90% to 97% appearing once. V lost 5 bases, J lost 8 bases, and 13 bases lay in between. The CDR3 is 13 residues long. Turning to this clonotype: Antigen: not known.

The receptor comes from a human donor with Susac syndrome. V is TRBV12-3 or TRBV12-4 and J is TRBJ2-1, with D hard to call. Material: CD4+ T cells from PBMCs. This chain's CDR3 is CASSPPPEDEQFF. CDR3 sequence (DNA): TGTGCCAGCAGTCCCCCCCCTGAGGATGAGCAGTTCTTC.